A single sample gave rise to the 32 T cell receptor beta chains below, sequenced in a study of lymphopenia after photon versus proton radiotherapy (dated by TCRdb to the late 2010s). Preparation of the library involved the immunoSEQ multiplex PCR assay. This immuneACCESS table, as held by TCRdb, lists in-frame sequences with V and J called but not all clones. Of the missing ones, under half trace to an unresolved V gene in checked studies; the others have no known cause. For this sample there are around 50,000 clones; approximately 84% appear just once. In total, the top ten clones hold roughly 2% of the sample. The material was peripheral blood, obtained from a patient treated with proton-based radiotherapy. Receptor source: a man between 60 and 70 years old with pancreatic cancer.

The genes are TRBV5-6 and TRBJ1-4, with unresolved D. The CDR3 contains 13 residues. The V gene lost 0 bases and the J gene lost 5 bases, with 5 bases spanning the gap. The germline CDR1 and CDR2 sequences are SGHDT and YYEEEE. CDR3 protein: CASSLDSNEKLFF. The CDR3 region has the DNA TGTGCCAGCAGCTTGGACAGCAATGAAAAACTGTTTTTT.

V usage is TRBV6-1 and J usage is TRBJ1-4; D is ambiguous. The CDR3 is 12 amino acids. V gave up 1 base and J gave up 7 bases, with 4 bases separating them. CDR1 is MNHNS and CDR2 is SASEGT in the germline V gene. The CDR3 sequence is CASSEVGEKLFF. As DNA, the CDR3 is TGTGCCAGCAGTGAAGTCGGTGAAAAACTGTTTTTT.

V gene TRBV5-1 combines with J gene TRBJ2-7, with 16 bases matching TRBD2. Germline V gives CDR1 SGHRS, CDR2 YFSETQ. This CDR3 contains 18 residues. With 3 bases clipped from V and 0 bases from J, the junction kept 6 bases outside the gene matches. CDR3 region: CASSSGLAGGPSSYEQYF. In DNA, the CDR3 is TGCGCCAGCAGCTCGGGACTAGCGGGAGGGCCCAGCTCCTACGAGCAGTACTTC.

The rearrangement uses TRBV10-3 and TRBJ2-3; 12 nucleotides line up with TRBD1. The CDR3 loop spans 16 amino acids. CDR1 is ENHRY and CDR2 is SYGVKD in the germline V gene. V shed 6 bases and J 6 bases; nucleotides not matched to a gene: 10. Here the CDR3 DNA reads TGTGCCATCAGATCGGACGGGACAGGGGGCCGGGATACGCAGTATTTT. Translation: CAIRSDGTGGRDTQYF.

This clone came up once. V usage is TRBV9 and J usage is TRBJ2-5; the match to TRBD2 covers 7 bases. Germline assignment: CDR1 SGDLS and CDR2 YYNGEE. The CDR3 has 15 amino acids. V was pared by 4 bases and J by 4 bases, with 10 bases of the junction left unmatched. This CDR3 reads CASSPRTRSRETQYF. CDR3 sequence (DNA): TGTGCCAGCAGCCCGCGGACTAGATCAAGAGAGACCCAGTACTTC.

This chain uses TRBV6-1 with TRBJ2-3, with 7 nucleotides matching TRBD2. The trim removed 4 bases at V and 2 bases at J, leaving 6 bases unmatched. This CDR3 is built from 15 residues. The germline V gene has CDR1 MNHNS and CDR2 SASEGT. As DNA, the CDR3 is TGTGCCAGCAGTGTGTCGGGGGGAAACACAGATACGCAGTATTTT. Protein: CASSVSGGNTDTQYF.

J is TRBJ2-1 and V is TRBV12-5; D might be TRBD2 (6 bases). The germline V gene encodes CDR1 LGHNT and CDR2 FRNRAP. Trimming pared 6 bases from V and 9 bases from J, leaving 12 bases between. The CDR3 sequence is 12 residues long. The chain's CDR3 is CASGSGAGEQFF. The CDR3 DNA sequence: TGTGCTAGTGGCTCCGGAGCGGGTGAGCAGTTCTTC.

The chain couples TRBV5-6 to TRBJ2-7; D remains ambiguous. With 4 bases removed from V and 1 base from J, the gap between germline ends came to 12 bases. The CDR3 totals 14 residues. Germline CDR1 SGHDT, CDR2 YYEEEE. The CDR3 DNA sequence: TGTGCCAGCAGCCGCCGGTGGGGATCCTACGAGCAGTACTTC. Its translation is CASSRRWGSYEQYF.

The chain recombines TRBV6-6 with TRBJ2-7, with D possibly matching TRBD2 (5 bases). V shed 5 bases and J shed 7 bases, with 21 bases lying between them. In germline, CDR1 is MNHNY, CDR2 SVGAGI (reference sequence). The CDR3 consists of 15 residues. The CDR3 protein is CASSPVVGTTGEQYF. As DNA, the CDR3 is TGTGCCAGCAGTCCCGTAGTAGGCACGACGGGGGAGCAGTACTTC.

V is TRBV2 and J is TRBJ2-7; TRBD1 matches at 10 bases. The V gene's germline CDR1 is SNHLY and CDR2 FYNNEI. V was pared by 10 bases and J by 5 bases, with 8 bases of the junction left unmatched. This CDR3 spans 13 amino acids. The CDR3 sequence: CATSGTGVHEQYF. CDR3 DNA: TGTGCCACTTCCGGGACAGGGGTACACGAGCAGTACTTC. Supplemented by reference TRBV2 and TRBJ2-7, the full variable domain reads EPEVTQTPSHQVTQMGQEVILRCVPISNHLYFYWYRQILGQKVEFLVSFYNNEISEKSEIFDDQFSVERPDGSNFTLKIRSTKLEDSAMYFCATSGTGVHEQYFGPGTRLTVT.

The chain couples TRBV7-9 to TRBJ2-4; D gene uncertain. V dropped 0 bases and J dropped 4 bases, with 7 bases sitting between them. The length of the CDR3 is 14 residues. The V gene's germline CDR1 is SEHNR and CDR2 FQNEAQ (reference sequence). CDR3 in amino acids: CASSLAGTKNIQYF. The CDR3 coding sequence is TGTGCCAGCAGCTTAGCGGGAACAAAAAACATTCAGTACTTC. Based on the CDR3 plus reference TRBV7-9 and TRBJ2-4, the full variable domain is DTGVSQNPRHKITKRGQNVTFRCDPISEHNRLYWYRQTLGQGPEFLTYFQNEAQLEKSRLLSDRFSAERPKGSFSTLEIQRTEQGDSAMYLCASSLAGTKNIQYFGAGTRLSVL.

The V gene is TRBV2, the J gene TRBJ2-7; D unclear. Germline V lookup: CDR1 SNHLY, CDR2 FYNNEI. V dropped 2 bases and J dropped 0 bases, with 8 bases sitting between them. The length of the CDR3 is 14 residues. The CDR3 loop is CASSEFVYSYEQYF. The CDR3 nucleotides read TGTGCCAGCAGTGAATTCGTCTACTCCTACGAGCAGTACTTC. Drawing the rest from reference TRBV2 and TRBJ2-7, the complete variable domain is EPEVTQTPSHQVTQMGQEVILRCVPISNHLYFYWYRQILGQKVEFLVSFYNNEISEKSEIFDDQFSVERPDGSNFTLKIRSTKLEDSAMYFCASSEFVYSYEQYFGPGTRLTVT.

The chain uses TRBV4-3 and TRBJ1-3; D is uncertain. This CDR3 contains 13 residues. The germline CDR1 and CDR2 sequences are LGHNA and YSLEER. V shed 6 bases and J shed 0 bases, with 6 bases lying between them. CDR3 region: CASRANSGNTIYF. The CDR3, as DNA: TGCGCCAGCAGGGCGAACTCTGGAAACACCATATATTTT.

The chain employs TRBV6-1 and TRBJ1-2; 10 bases line up with TRBD1. Trimming removed 6 bases from V and 3 bases from J; junction bases left unmatched: 4. The germline CDR1 and CDR2 sequences are MNHNS and SASEGT. The CDR3 length is 14 residues. Written as DNA, the CDR3 is TGTGCCAGCAGAGTGACAGGGGGCGACTATGGCTACACCTTC. Translation gives CASRVTGGDYGYTF.

This clone appeared a few times. V usage is TRBV5-4 and J usage is TRBJ1-2; a weak D match, TRBD1 (5 bases). With 0 bases removed from V and 5 bases from J, the gap between germline ends came to 8 bases. The CDR3 has 13 amino acids. Germline V gene data show CDR1 as SGHNT and CDR2 as YYREEE (reference sequence). CDR3 region: CASSLGQQYGYTF. The CDR3 nucleotides are TGTGCCAGCAGCTTGGGACAGCAGTATGGCTACACCTTC.

The chain recombines TRBV5-1 with TRBJ2-3; D is perhaps TRBD1 (6 bases). The CDR3 is 14 residues long. Trimming took off 1 base at V and 4 bases at J, with 10 bases between the two ends. Germline CDR1 reads SGHRS; CDR2 reads YFSETQ. In nucleotides, the CDR3 is TGCGCCAGCAGCTTGCAGGGGCCCCCAGATACGCAGTATTTT. Protein sequence: CASSLQGPPDTQYF.

This sequence joins TRBV28 and TRBJ2-6, with 8 bases identical to TRBD2. CDR1 and CDR2 (germline): MDHEN, SYDVKM. The junction had 2 bases not matched to a gene; V was cut back by 4 bases and J by 0 bases. CDR3 length equals 16 residues. The CDR3 loop is CASSSGGSSGANVLTF. The DNA for the CDR3 is TGTGCCAGCAGTTCGGGAGGGAGCTCTGGGGCCAACGTCCTGACTTTC.

This clone was detected only once. CDR3 DNA: TGTGCCAGCAGTCAGGGGACAGAGCAGTACTTC. This codes for CASSQGTEQYF. This chain links TRBV6-6 with TRBJ2-7; a possible D gene is TRBD1 (6 bases). The CDR3 spans 11 residues. The V and J ends lost 5 bases and 7 bases respectively, with 9 bases between them. CDR1 MNHNY and CDR2 SVGAGI come from the germline V gene (reference sequence).

This clone was seen a handful of times. This chain joins TRBV7-9 and TRBJ1-1; D remains ambiguous. The CDR3 is made up of 14 amino acids. CDR1 is SEHNR and CDR2 is FQNEAQ in the germline V gene (reference sequence). The V end lost 2 bases, the J end lost 1 base, and 8 bases lay between the germline ends. CDR3 coding DNA: TGTGCCAGCAGCTTAACTACCGGGAACACTGAAGCTTTCTTT. Its translation is CASSLTTGNTEAFF.

This clone was seen more than once but under ten times. The chain joins TRBV7-3 to TRBJ2-7, with TRBD1 matching over 7 bases. The CDR3 covers 17 residues. Germline trimming cut 0 bases from V and 2 bases from J; bases unmatched to any gene: 10. Germline CDR1 reads SGHTA; CDR2 reads FQGTGA. CDR3 in DNA: TGTGCCAGCAGCTTAACGGGCAGACAGGGTACCCCCTACGAGCAGTACTTC. It yields the protein CASSLTGRQGTPYEQYF. The full variable domain, in which reference TRBV7-3 and TRBJ2-7 provide the parts outside the CDR3, is GAGVSQTPSNKVTEKGKYVELRCDPISGHTALYWYRQSLGQGPEFLIYFQGTGAADDSGLPNDRFFAVRPEGSVSTLKIQRTERGDSAVYLCASSLTGRQGTPYEQYFGPGTRLTVT.

The J gene is TRBJ1-2, the V gene TRBV4-3, with D perhaps TRBD1 (5 bases). Per germline, CDR1 LGHNA and CDR2 YSLEER. The CDR3 runs 15 residues. The V end was cut by 3 bases, the J end by 4 bases, with 15 bases between. This CDR3 reads CASSHIAGSVYGYTF. The CDR3 DNA is TGCGCCAGCAGCCACATTGCAGGGTCAGTCTATGGCTACACCTTC.

The table lists this clone with a few counts. The genes are TRBV6-1 and TRBJ2-7, with D unclear. V gave up 5 bases and J gave up 3 bases, with 11 bases separating them. Germline V CDR1 and CDR2: MNHNS, SASEGT. The CDR3 has 13 amino acids. The CDR3 is CASSPLQVYEQYF. Written as DNA, the CDR3 is TGTGCCAGCAGTCCCTTGCAGGTCTACGAGCAGTACTTC.

This chain links TRBV5-1 with TRBJ2-3; 7 bases agree with TRBD2. Germline V gives CDR1 SGHRS, CDR2 YFSETQ. The length of the CDR3 is 15 residues. V trimming: 0 bases; J trimming: 1 base; junction bases outside the gene matches: 2. CDR3 region: CASSLELAGTDTQYF. DNA for the CDR3: TGCGCCAGCAGCTTGGAGCTAGCGGGCACAGATACGCAGTATTTT.

This clone came up once. The rearrangement joins TRBV5-1 to TRBJ2-5; 7 bases match TRBD2. With V trimmed by 0 bases and J by 7 bases, 12 bases remained unmatched. Germline V gene sequence: CDR1 SGHRS, CDR2 YFSETQ. The CDR3 runs to 16 residues. The CDR3: CASSLEASGSSGTQYF. In DNA form, the CDR3 reads TGCGCCAGCAGCTTGGAGGCTAGCGGAAGCTCCGGGACCCAGTACTTC.

The chain has TRBV7-9 and TRBJ2-1; D possibly uses TRBD1 or TRBD2 (5 bases each). Germline V gene lookup returns CDR1 SEHNR and CDR2 FQNEAQ (reference sequence). V lost 0 bases and J 6 bases, leaving 12 bases between the germline ends. The CDR3 runs 15 residues. CDR3 bases: TGTGCCAGCAGCTTAGCCGGGACCCTGGGCAATGAGCAGTTCTTC. Encoded protein: CASSLAGTLGNEQFF. The variable domain in full, completed from reference TRBV7-9 and TRBJ2-1, reads DTGVSQNPRHKITKRGQNVTFRCDPISEHNRLYWYRQTLGQGPEFLTYFQNEAQLEKSRLLSDRFSAERPKGSFSTLEIQRTEQGDSAMYLCASSLAGTLGNEQFFGPGTRLTVL.

This clone was seen just once. The chain joins TRBV4-2 to TRBJ2-3; 11 bases are a match to TRBD2. The V and J ends lost 1 base and 5 bases, in that order; junction bases with no gene match: 14. This CDR3 spans 19 amino acids. Per germline, CDR1 LGHNA and CDR2 YNFKEQ. CDR3 sequence (DNA): TGTGCCAGCAGCCAAGGTGGGGGGGCTAGCGGGAGGCGAATAGATACGCAGTATTTT. It translates to CASSQGGGASGRRIDTQYF.

This clone is a singleton in its sample. The chain has TRBV18 and TRBJ2-6; 7 positions match TRBD1. With V trimmed by 3 bases and J by 4 bases, 3 bases remained unmatched. Germline values: CDR1 KGHSH, CDR2 LQKENI. This CDR3 is 15 amino acids long. Here the CDR3 reads CASSPDRAGANVLTF. CDR3 in DNA: TGTGCCAGCTCACCCGACAGGGCCGGGGCCAACGTCCTGACTTTC.

V is TRBV6-5 and J is TRBJ2-7, with 9 bases that match TRBD1. With V trimmed by 5 bases and J by 3 bases, 5 bases remained unmatched. The CDR3 is 14 amino acids. The germline gives CDR1 MNHEY, CDR2 SVGAGI. CDR3 nucleotide sequence: TGTGCCAGCAGTCCCGGGACAGGGCGCTACGAGCAGTACTTC. It codes for CASSPGTGRYEQYF.

This clone was observed a handful of times. V is TRBV30 and J is TRBJ2-3, with D unclear. Trimming took 0 bases from V and 4 from J, leaving 2 bases between them. CDR1 and CDR2 (germline): GTSNPN, SVGIG (reference sequence). The CDR3 has 11 residues. The DNA for the CDR3 is TGTGCCTGGAGTGTATCAGATACGCAGTATTTT. Protein sequence: CAWSVSDTQYF.

The gene calls are TRBV14 and TRBJ2-7; D may match TRBD1 or TRBD2 (5 bases each). The CDR3 is 15 amino acids. Germline CDR1 is SGHDN and CDR2 is FVKESK. With 2 bases removed from V and 3 bases from J, the gap between germline ends came to 14 bases. Here the CDR3 reads CASSQPGRGIYEQYF. The CDR3 coding sequence is TGTGCCAGCAGCCAACCGGGACGAGGGATCTACGAGCAGTACTTC. Based on the CDR3 plus reference TRBV14 and TRBJ2-7, the full variable domain is EAGVTQFPSHSVIEKGQTVTLRCDPISGHDNLYWYRRVMGKEIKFLLHFVKESKQDESGMPNNRFLAERTGGTYSTLKVQPAELEDSGVYFCASSQPGRGIYEQYFGPGTRLTVT.

The chain couples TRBV6-5 to TRBJ2-3, with D uncertain. The V and J ends lost 1 base and 2 bases respectively, with 10 bases between them. Per the germline V gene, CDR1 is MNHEY and CDR2 is SVGAGI. CDR3 length: 15 amino acids. The CDR3 spells CASSYLAATTDTQYF. The DNA of the CDR3 is TGTGCCAGCAGTTACTTGGCGGCCACCACAGATACGCAGTATTTT.

V gene TRBV28 combines with J gene TRBJ1-1, with D perhaps matching TRBD1 (6 bases). This CDR3 has 15 residues. Trimming removed 6 bases at V and 3 bases at J, with 17 bases between. Germline loops: CDR1 MDHEN, CDR2 SYDVKM. CDR3 DNA: TGTGCCAGCAGCCCATTCGACAGGTTGGACACTGAAGCTTTCTTT. Translated, it gives CASSPFDRLDTEAFF. The whole variable domain, remainder taken from reference TRBV28 and TRBJ1-1, is DVKVTQSSRYLVKRTGEKVFLECVQDMDHENMFWYRQDPGLGLRLIYFSYDVKMKEKGDIPEGYSVSREKKERFSLILESASTNQTSMYLCASSPFDRLDTEAFFGQGTRLTVV.